This T cell receptor (beta chain) appears in the sequencing data of a study of blood T cell repertoires in COVID-19. The V gene lost 1 base and the J gene lost 6 bases, with 10 bases spanning the gap. Per the germline V gene, CDR1 is SGHNT and CDR2 is YYREEE (reference sequence). The CDR3 runs to 14 residues. Original data processing: Using reference gene primer amplification, nucleated cell counts were estimated. Libraries were prepared by immunoSEQ multiplex PCR; TCRdb keeps only in-frame clonotypes and omits some of them. V and J calls and clone size follow that table, whereas D and trimming were derived from the DNA. Of fewer than 350,000 clones listed, about 91% are singletons.

The genes are TRBV5-4 and TRBJ2-2; D perhaps matches TRBD2 (5 bases). Specimen: peripheral blood. The receptor was derived from a man younger than 45 with COVID-19, enrolled during active disease. DNA for the CDR3: TGTGCCAGCAGCTTGACTAGGGCCCCCGGGGAGCTGTTTTTT. Translation gives CASSLTRAPGELFF.